These T cell receptor beta chains were read from a single sample in a study of blood T cell repertoires in COVID-19. TCRdb's copy holds only in-frame clones and misses some; the assay was immunoSEQ multiplex PCR. The data hold roughly 250,000 clones, with about nine tenths observed a single time. Sequencing was done on a sample of PBMCs or T cells enriched from blood (not recorded which). Every receptor here comes from a human donor in a cohort exposed to, infected with or recovered from COVID-19 (not recorded which). The donor label of this sample is uncertain. Both conserved end residues are part of each CDR3. The D gene is left open where the match is weak. For some rows the clone size is stated as once, few or many, or as a class when expanded; others skip it.

clone size: NA
J gene: TRBJ1-2
V gene: TRBV25-1
D gene: NA
CDR3 DNA: TGTGCCAGCAGTGAATACGAGCGGGGCACTCTCCATGGCTACACCTTC
CDR3 protein: CASSEYERGTLHGYTF

clone size: NA
J gene: TRBJ1-6
V gene: TRBV3-1/TRBV3-2
D gene: NA
CDR3 DNA: TGTGCCAGCAGCCAAGGTCAATCACCCCTCCACTTT
CDR3 protein: CASSQGQSPLHF

clone size: once
J gene: TRBJ2-3
V gene: TRBV12-5
D gene: NA
CDR3 DNA: TGTGCTAGTGGTTTGGGGAGCCGGGTGGGCACAGATACGCAGTATTTT
CDR3 protein: CASGLGSRVGTDTQYF

clone size: NA
J gene: TRBJ2-3
V gene: TRBV7-9
D gene: NA
CDR3 DNA: TGTGCCAGCACCCAGTTGGTGGCAGATACGCAGTATTTT
CDR3 protein: CASTQLVADTQYF

clone size: NA
J gene: TRBJ1-1
V gene: TRBV11-2
D gene: NA
CDR3 DNA: TGTGCCAGCAGCTTAGTGTATTCTGGGAGCGAAGCTTTCTTT
CDR3 protein: CASSLVYSGSEAFF

clone size: NA
J gene: TRBJ1-5
V gene: TRBV6-2/TRBV6-3
D gene: NA
CDR3 DNA: TGTGCCAGCAGCGCCTCTGCGGAGGGGCAGCCCCAGCATTTT
CDR3 protein: CASSASAEGQPQHF

clone size: NA
J gene: TRBJ2-7
V gene: TRBV2
D gene: TRBD1
CDR3 DNA: TGTGCCAGCAGGGGGGACAGGGCGAGCCACGAGCAGTACTTC
CDR3 protein: CASRGDRASHEQYF

clone size: NA
J gene: TRBJ2-5
V gene: TRBV2
D gene: NA
CDR3 DNA: TGTGCCAGCAAGGGCAGGGGTGAGACCCAGTACTTC
CDR3 protein: CASKGRGETQYF

clone size: NA
J gene: TRBJ1-1
V gene: TRBV3-1/TRBV3-2
D gene: TRBD1
CDR3 DNA: TGTGCCAGCAGCCGGGACAGGGAGGGGGCTTTCTTT
CDR3 protein: CASSRDREGAFF

clone size: NA
J gene: TRBJ1-2
V gene: TRBV29-1
D gene: TRBD1
CDR3 DNA: TGCAGCGTTGAGGGAAAAGGGACAGGGGCAGAGGGCTACACCTTC
CDR3 protein: CSVEGKGTGAEGYTF

clone size: NA
J gene: TRBJ1-5
V gene: TRBV6-1
D gene: NA
CDR3 DNA: TGTGCCAGCAGTGAACGCCGAGGTAATCAGCCCCAGCATTTT
CDR3 protein: CASSERRGNQPQHF

clone size: NA
J gene: TRBJ1-2
V gene: TRBV2
D gene: TRBD1
CDR3 DNA: TGTGCCAGCAGACCCACAGGGGGCTATGGCTACACCTTC
CDR3 protein: CASRPTGGYGYTF

clone size: NA
J gene: TRBJ2-2
V gene: TRBV4-2
D gene: TRBD2
CDR3 DNA: TGTGCCAGCAGCCAACTAGCGGGGGACACCGGGGAGCTGTTTTTT
CDR3 protein: CASSQLAGDTGELFF

clone size: few
J gene: TRBJ2-5
V gene: TRBV21-1
D gene: NA
CDR3 DNA: TGTGCCAGCCTACTAGCGGGGGGCGAAGAGACCCAGTACTTC
CDR3 protein: CASLLAGGEETQYF

clone size: NA
J gene: TRBJ2-7
V gene: TRBV6-5
D gene: NA
CDR3 DNA: TGTGCCAGCAGTTACGCGCAGGGTACCTACGAGCAGTACTTC
CDR3 protein: CASSYAQGTYEQYF

clone size: NA
J gene: TRBJ1-1
V gene: TRBV5-8
D gene: NA
CDR3 DNA: TGTGCCAGCCCCTACCGGGGGTTCAAGGGTACCCGACCGACAAGTACTGAAGCTTTCTTT
CDR3 protein: CASPYRGFKGTRPTSTEAFF

clone size: once
J gene: TRBJ2-5
V gene: TRBV19
D gene: TRBD2
CDR3 DNA: TGTGCCAGTAGTATAGGAGGCTGGCGGGGGGCCCTCCAAGAGACCCAGTACTTC
CDR3 protein: CASSIGGWRGALQETQYF

clone size: NA
J gene: TRBJ1-2
V gene: TRBV19
D gene: TRBD1
CDR3 DNA: TGTGCCAGTAGTACTGGACAGGGGGCAGGTGATGGCTACACCTTC
CDR3 protein: CASSTGQGAGDGYTF

clone size: NA
J gene: TRBJ1-2
V gene: TRBV5-4
D gene: NA
CDR3 DNA: TGTGCCAGCAGCTTGGGAGCGGGGCAAGGGGGCTACACCTTC
CDR3 protein: CASSLGAGQGGYTF

clone size: NA
J gene: TRBJ2-3
V gene: TRBV29-1
D gene: TRBD2
CDR3 DNA: TGCAGCGTTGAAAGGTCTGGGACTAGCGGGGGAACAGATACGCAGTATTTT
CDR3 protein: CSVERSGTSGGTDTQYF

clone size: NA
J gene: TRBJ1-5
V gene: TRBV6-5
D gene: TRBD1
CDR3 DNA: TGTGCAACCAGGCAGGGGGCGTTGTTAAATCAGCCCCAGCATTTT
CDR3 protein: CATRQGALLNQPQHF

clone size: NA
J gene: TRBJ1-6
V gene: TRBV11-2
D gene: TRBD1
CDR3 DNA: TGTGCCAGCAGCCCCGGACAGGGGAATAATTCACCCCTCCACTTT
CDR3 protein: CASSPGQGNNSPLHF

clone size: NA
J gene: TRBJ1-1
V gene: TRBV19
D gene: TRBD1
CDR3 DNA: TGTGCCAGTAGGCAGGGGGCGAACACTGAAGCTTTCTTT
CDR3 protein: CASRQGANTEAFF

clone size: NA
J gene: TRBJ2-5
V gene: TRBV5-6
D gene: TRBD1
CDR3 DNA: TGTGCCAGCAGCTTGTATTTGAATCGCGGGACAGGAGAGACCCAGTACTTC
CDR3 protein: CASSLYLNRGTGETQYF

clone size: NA
J gene: TRBJ2-1
V gene: TRBV4-1
D gene: TRBD1
CDR3 DNA: TGCGCCAGCAGCCAAGTCTCAGGGGGCTCCTACAATGAGCAGTTCTTC
CDR3 protein: CASSQVSGGSYNEQFF

clone size: NA
J gene: TRBJ1-5
V gene: TRBV5-5
D gene: TRBD1
CDR3 DNA: TGTGCCAGCAGCCAATTACAGGGGGGCGTTTATAGCAATCAGCCCCAGCATTTT
CDR3 protein: CASSQLQGGVYSNQPQHF

clone size: NA
J gene: TRBJ1-2
V gene: TRBV6-2/TRBV6-3
D gene: NA
CDR3 DNA: TGTGCCAGCAGTTACTCCGCCGGGACAATCTATGGCTACACCTTC
CDR3 protein: CASSYSAGTIYGYTF

clone size: NA
J gene: TRBJ2-7
V gene: TRBV11-3
D gene: TRBD1
CDR3 DNA: TGTGCCAGCAGCTGGGGGACAGGGGCATCCTACGAGCAGTACTTC
CDR3 protein: CASSWGTGASYEQYF

clone size: NA
J gene: TRBJ2-3
V gene: TRBV4-3
D gene: NA
CDR3 DNA: TGCGCCAGCAGCCAAGCCTTTTTTAGCACAGATACGCAGTATTTT
CDR3 protein: CASSQAFFSTDTQYF

clone size: NA
J gene: TRBJ2-7
V gene: TRBV21-1
D gene: NA
CDR3 DNA: TGTGCCAGCAGCCAAGGGACAGCGGCCCACTACGAGCAGTACTTC
CDR3 protein: CASSQGTAAHYEQYF

clone size: NA
J gene: TRBJ1-1
V gene: TRBV27
D gene: TRBD1
CDR3 DNA: TGTGCCAGCAGTAACACCGGGACAGGGGGTTTGACTTTCTTT
CDR3 protein: CASSNTGTGGLTFF

clone size: NA
J gene: TRBJ1-1
V gene: TRBV28
D gene: NA
CDR3 DNA: TGTGCCAGCAGATCTACAGGTGGGCCTCGCGCTGAAGCTTTCTTT
CDR3 protein: CASRSTGGPRAEAFF

clone size: NA
J gene: TRBJ2-3
V gene: TRBV6-4
D gene: TRBD2
CDR3 DNA: TGTGCCAGCAGTGACTCAACTAGCGGGGGGGGCACAGATACGCAGTATTTT
CDR3 protein: CASSDSTSGGGTDTQYF

clone size: NA
J gene: TRBJ2-1
V gene: TRBV15
D gene: NA
CDR3 DNA: TGTGCCACCATATCAAGTAGCGGCTACAATGAGCAGTTCTTC
CDR3 protein: CATISSSGYNEQFF

clone size: NA
J gene: TRBJ1-3
V gene: TRBV9
D gene: NA
CDR3 DNA: TGTGCCAGCAGCGTAGAAAACTACGGAAACACCATATATTTT
CDR3 protein: CASSVENYGNTIYF

clone size: NA
J gene: TRBJ1-1
V gene: TRBV12-3/TRBV12-4
D gene: NA
CDR3 DNA: TGTGCCAGCAGGCCGGGTGGAAACACTGAAGCTTTCTTT
CDR3 protein: CASRPGGNTEAFF

clone size: NA
J gene: TRBJ1-2
V gene: TRBV5-1
D gene: TRBD1
CDR3 DNA: TGCGCCAGCGCAACAGGGGGCTCTCAGGCCACTAACTATGGCTACACCTTC
CDR3 protein: CASATGGSQATNYGYTF

clone size: NA
J gene: TRBJ1-4
V gene: TRBV10-3
D gene: NA
CDR3 DNA: TGTGCCATCAGTGACCCAGGGACAACTAATGAAAAACTGTTTTTT
CDR3 protein: CAISDPGTTNEKLFF

clone size: NA
J gene: TRBJ1-1
V gene: TRBV6-5
D gene: TRBD1
CDR3 DNA: TGTGCCACCCTTATGACAGGGACCATGAACACTGAAGCTTTCTTT
CDR3 protein: CATLMTGTMNTEAFF

clone size: NA
J gene: TRBJ2-1
V gene: TRBV27
D gene: NA
CDR3 DNA: TGTGCCAGCAGTTTGGGCCCATTTGGCAACAATGAGCAGTTCTTC
CDR3 protein: CASSLGPFGNNEQFF

clone size: few
J gene: TRBJ2-7
V gene: TRBV11-2
D gene: NA
CDR3 DNA: TGTGCCAGCAGCTTAGATTTAGCGAGGAGCTCCTACGAGCAGTACTTC
CDR3 protein: CASSLDLARSSYEQYF

clone size: once
J gene: TRBJ1-4
V gene: TRBV19
D gene: NA
CDR3 DNA: TGTGCCAGTAGTATGAGCCGTTCCTCTAATGAAAAACTGTTTTTT
CDR3 protein: CASSMSRSSNEKLFF

clone size: NA
J gene: TRBJ1-1
V gene: TRBV7-3
D gene: NA
CDR3 DNA: TGTGCCAGCAGCGCGGACAGTAGTACCGAAGCTTTCTTT
CDR3 protein: CASSADSSTEAFF

clone size: once
J gene: TRBJ2-5
V gene: TRBV4-1
D gene: TRBD2
CDR3 DNA: TGCGCCAGCAGCCAACCAGCGGGGCGGGAGAAGGGGACCCAGTACTTC
CDR3 protein: CASSQPAGREKGTQYF

clone size: NA
J gene: TRBJ1-2
V gene: TRBV2
D gene: NA
CDR3 DNA: TGTGCCAGCATAGGGGCTTTGGACTATGGCTACACCTTC
CDR3 protein: CASIGALDYGYTF

clone size: NA
J gene: TRBJ2-1
V gene: TRBV11-3
D gene: TRBD2
CDR3 DNA: TGTGCCAGCAGCCTTAGCGGGGGTGCCTACAATGAGCAGTTCTTC
CDR3 protein: CASSLSGGAYNEQFF

clone size: NA
J gene: TRBJ2-5
V gene: TRBV10-1
D gene: TRBD1
CDR3 DNA: TGCGCCAGCAGTGGATCCCGACAGGGTAATGCAGAGACCCAGTACTTC
CDR3 protein: CASSGSRQGNAETQYF

clone size: NA
J gene: TRBJ2-1
V gene: TRBV4-3
D gene: TRBD1
CDR3 DNA: TGCGCCAGCAGCCTCGAAGACAGGGACTACAATGAGCAGTTCTTC
CDR3 protein: CASSLEDRDYNEQFF

clone size: NA
J gene: TRBJ1-4
V gene: TRBV30
D gene: NA
CDR3 DNA: TGTGCCTGGAGTGTATGGACAGCTAATGAAAAACTGTTTTTT
CDR3 protein: CAWSVWTANEKLFF

clone size: NA
J gene: TRBJ2-2
V gene: TRBV4-1
D gene: NA
CDR3 DNA: TGCGCCAGCAGACCAACCCTAGGGTTCGGGACTGCTACCGGGGAGCTGTTTTTT
CDR3 protein: CASRPTLGFGTATGELFF